This TCR beta chain was retrieved from a study of T cell responses to AZD1222 COVID-19 vaccine. Overall study results and limits: Clonal diversity may have been underestimated, and the donors were mostly white British, with more females than males.

Germline loops: CDR1 MDHEN, CDR2 SYDVKM. V lost 4 bases to trimming and J lost 0 bases, with 3 bases between them. CDR3 size: 13 residues. In its sample, this clone was seen once. Its antigen is not known. Clones were sequenced by immunoSEQ multiplex PCR, and TCRdb holds only the in-frame ones, with some missing. The repertoire consists of some 150,000 clones, with 85% to 95% occurring once and the leading ten covering approximately 1.8%. Source: peripheral blood, taken on day 0 of AZD1222 vaccination. The sequence came from an adult in good health. The chain has TRBV28 and TRBJ1-4; D is undetermined. The DNA of the CDR3 is TGTGCCAGCAGTTGGTCAACTAATGAAAAACTGTTTTTT. This sequence encodes CASSWSTNEKLFF.